Sequencing of this T cell receptor (beta chain) was carried out in a study of cytomegalovirus exposure and HLA in healthy donors. Notes on the study in general: Reports indicated that the classifier achieved high specificity and sensitivity in diagnosing cytomegalovirus status.

Produced via immunoSEQ multiplex PCR; TCRdb's table is partial and in-frame only. This sample has some 260,000 clones, with 90% found just once. For this clone: What it binds is unknown.

The specimen sequenced was PBMCs. This receptor was taken from a woman aged 30 to 39 in good health and CMV-seronegative.

This CDR3 reads CASSAPLAGATHEQYF. The CDR3 nucleotides read TGTGCCAGCAGCGCCCCACTAGCGGGAGCTACCCACGAGCAGTACTTC. The J gene is TRBJ2-7, the V gene TRBV11-2; 11 bases match TRBD2. J lost 5 bases, V lost 5 bases, and 11 bases had no gene match. Germline V gives CDR1 SGHAT, CDR2 FQNNGV. The CDR3 loop spans 16 amino acids.